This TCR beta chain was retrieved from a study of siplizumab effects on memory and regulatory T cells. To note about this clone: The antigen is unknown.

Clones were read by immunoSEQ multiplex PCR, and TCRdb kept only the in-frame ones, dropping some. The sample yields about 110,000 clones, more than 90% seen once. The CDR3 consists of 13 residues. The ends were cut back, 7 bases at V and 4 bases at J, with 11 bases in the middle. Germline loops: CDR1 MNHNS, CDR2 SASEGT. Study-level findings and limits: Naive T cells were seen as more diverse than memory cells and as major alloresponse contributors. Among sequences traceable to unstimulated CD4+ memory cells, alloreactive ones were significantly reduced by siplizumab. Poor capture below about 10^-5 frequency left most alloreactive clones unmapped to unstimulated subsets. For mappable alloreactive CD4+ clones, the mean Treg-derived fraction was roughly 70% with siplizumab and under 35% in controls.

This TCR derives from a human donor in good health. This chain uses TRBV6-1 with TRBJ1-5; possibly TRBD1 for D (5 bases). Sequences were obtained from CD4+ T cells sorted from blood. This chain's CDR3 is CASTRVENQPQHF. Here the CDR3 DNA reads TGTGCCAGCACCAGGGTCGAGAATCAGCCCCAGCATTTT.